What follows are 26 T cell receptor beta chains derived from one specimen sequenced in a study of technical replicates of blood from a few donors. This table comes from immunoSEQ multiplex PCR, and its TCRdb copy is limited to in-frame clones, with some not included. This sample has some 80,000 clones; approximately 94% occur once, and the top ten carry 0.38%. The sample consisted of T cells isolated from PBMCs. The receptors derive from a human donor in good health.

This clone showed up just once. The V and J genes are TRBV7-9 and TRBJ2-2; D perhaps matches TRBD2 (6 bases). CDR3 length equals 15 residues. Trimming removed 3 bases at V and 6 bases at J, with 14 bases between. Germline CDR1 is SEHNR and CDR2 is FQNEAQ (reference sequence). In DNA, the CDR3 is TGTGCCAGCAGCTTTTTCCGGGAGAGGTCCGGGGAGCTGTTTTTT. Protein product: CASSFFRERSGELFF.

This clone was detected once. The chain is built from TRBV11-1 and TRBJ2-2; D possibly corresponds to TRBD1 (6 bases). The CDR3 has 14 amino acids. Germline V CDR1 and CDR2: SGHAT, FQDESV (reference sequence). The V and J ends lost 5 bases and 3 bases respectively, with 10 bases between them. The CDR3 loop is CASSPGQYTGELFF. DNA for the CDR3: TGTGCCAGCAGCCCCGGACAGTACACCGGGGAGCTGTTTTTT.

The V call is TRBV5-4, the J call TRBJ2-7; the D gene is possibly TRBD2 (6 bases). This CDR3 has 16 residues. Trimming shortened V by 2 bases and J by 0 bases, and 15 bases separated the two germline ends. Germline-derived CDR1 and CDR2 are SGHNT and YYREEE (reference sequence). The CDR3 DNA is TGTGCCAGCAGCTTCTTGATAGGAGGGTACTCCTACGAGCAGTACTTC. Translating it yields CASSFLIGGYSYEQYF.

This chain uses TRBV7-2 with TRBJ1-2; the D gene is possibly TRBD1 (5 bases). Trimming removed 5 bases from V and 4 bases from J, with 14 bases in between. CDR1 is SGHTA, CDR2 FQGNSA, per germline. This CDR3 has 14 amino acids. The CDR3 sequence: CASSPLYRSYGYTF. The CDR3 bases are TGTGCCAGCAGCCCTCTATACAGGTCCTATGGCTACACCTTC.

The CDR3 region has the DNA TGTGCCAGCAGCCCCAGACAGGGGGACGAGCAGTTCTTC. As protein: CASSPRQGDEQFF. This chain uses TRBV5-4 with TRBJ2-1; TRBD1 matches at 9 bases. Unmatched junction bases numbered 6, after V lost 4 bases and J lost 10 bases. This CDR3 spans 13 amino acids. Looked up from germline, CDR1 is SGHNT and CDR2 is YYREEE (reference sequence).

This sequence joins TRBV30 and TRBJ1-1; D may be TRBD1 (6 bases). CDR3 length equals 13 residues. V gave up 0 bases and J gave up 4 bases, with 9 bases separating them. Germline loops: CDR1 GTSNPN, CDR2 SVGIG (reference sequence). The CDR3 here is CAWSVKGVTEAFF. For the CDR3, the DNA is TGTGCCTGGAGTGTAAAGGGGGTCACTGAAGCTTTCTTT.

In regard to this clone: A junction end diverges from the germline sequence, so it may reflect a read error. This rearrangement joins TRBV7-7 to TRBJ2-5; D ambiguous. CDR1 is SSHAT and CDR2 is FNYEAQ in the germline V gene (reference sequence). There are 15 residues in the CDR3. The chain's CDR3 is CASSLVPARRETQYF. The CDR3 DNA follows: TGTGCTAGCAGCTTAGTTCCAGCGAGAAGAGAGACCCAGTACTTC.

The V gene is TRBV27, the J gene TRBJ2-7; TRBD1 agrees at 8 bases. CDR3 length: 15 residues. The V and J ends lost 3 bases and 4 bases, in that order; junction bases with no gene match: 8. The germline V gene has CDR1 MNHEY and CDR2 SMNVEV (reference sequence). The CDR3 region has the DNA TGTGCCAGCAGTTTGACAGGGGACCCCTCTTACGAGCAGTACTTC. This gives the protein CASSLTGDPSYEQYF.

This chain links TRBV28 with TRBJ2-5; TRBD2 matches 8 bases. The CDR3 runs to 15 residues. Per germline, CDR1 MDHEN and CDR2 SYDVKM. Losses at the gene ends were 3 bases for V and 2 bases for J; bases not matched to a gene: 5. The DNA for the CDR3 is TGTGCCAGCAGTTTCCTAGCGGGTGTTCAAGAGACCCAGTACTTC. It is translated as CASSFLAGVQETQYF.

J is TRBJ1-1 and V is TRBV1. TRBV1 is a pseudogene locus. The CDR3 spans 13 residues. In DNA, the CDR3 is TGCACCAGCAGCCGCGGGGAAGGGGCTGAAGCTTTCTTT. This gives the protein CTSSRGEGAEAFF.

This rearrangement joins TRBV7-2 to TRBJ2-3; TRBD2 agrees at 10 bases. Germline V gene sequence: CDR1 SGHTA, CDR2 FQGNSA. Unmatched junction bases numbered 16, after V lost 5 bases and J lost 5 bases. The CDR3 has 18 amino acids. CDR3: CASSLPKGSGRARDTQYF. Here the CDR3 DNA reads TGTGCCAGCAGCCTCCCCAAAGGGAGCGGGAGGGCCAGAGATACGCAGTATTTT.

The CDR3 reads CASSQLAGGPDEQFF. CDR3 in DNA: TGCGCCAGCAGCCAACTAGCGGGAGGGCCAGATGAGCAGTTCTTC. The chain recombines TRBV5-1 with TRBJ2-1; 13 bases align to TRBD2. This CDR3 spans 15 amino acids. From germline, CDR1 is SGHRS and CDR2 YFSETQ. With V trimmed by 4 bases and J by 8 bases, 6 bases remained unmatched.

The chain recombines TRBV7-3 with TRBJ2-1; the D gene is possibly TRBD1 (6 bases). Per the germline V gene, CDR1 is SGHTA and CDR2 is FQGTGA. V gave up 8 bases and J gave up 4 bases, with 12 bases separating them. CDR3 size: 13 residues. CDR3 DNA: TGTGCCAGCCGGGACACTTTGTACAATGAGCAGTTCTTC. It encodes CASRDTLYNEQFF.

The genes are TRBV9 and TRBJ1-2; the D gene is possibly TRBD1 (6 bases). CDR3 size: 15 residues. Trimming shortened V by 4 bases and J by 1 base, and 14 bases separated the two germline ends. Germline loops: CDR1 SGDLS, CDR2 YYNGEE. The DNA for the CDR3 is TGTGCCAGCAGCCCAACACCGGACAGTAACTATGGCTACACCTTC. This encodes CASSPTPDSNYGYTF.

V gene TRBV7-2 combines with J gene TRBJ1-2, with D perhaps TRBD1 (6 bases). V was cut by 2 bases and J by 9 bases, with 13 bases left in between. From germline, CDR1 is SGHTA and CDR2 FQGNSA. The CDR3 spans 13 residues. The CDR3 sequence is CASSLNRVPSYTF. In DNA, the CDR3 is TGTGCCAGCAGCTTAAACAGGGTTCCAAGCTACACCTTC.

The rearrangement uses TRBV4-2 and TRBJ2-1; TRBD2 agrees at 8 bases. Germline assignment: CDR1 LGHNA and CDR2 YNFKEQ. CDR3 length: 18 amino acids. Trimming at V came to 1 base and at J to 4 bases, leaving 12 bases not matched to a gene. The DNA for the CDR3 is TGTGCCAGCAGCCAAGTTGATCTAGCGGGCTCCCCTTACAATGAGCAGTTCTTC. It is translated as CASSQVDLAGSPYNEQFF.

This rearrangement joins TRBV15 to TRBJ2-1; possibly TRBD2 for D (5 bases). This CDR3 is 15 amino acids long. Germline CDR1 reads LNHNV; CDR2 reads YYDKDF (reference sequence). The V end lost 3 bases, the J end lost 8 bases, and 17 bases lay between the germline ends. CDR3 in amino acids: CATSRAGTTWDEQFF. The DNA of the CDR3 is TGTGCCACCAGCAGGGCGGGTACAACTTGGGATGAGCAGTTCTTC.

This chain connects TRBV6-5 to TRBJ2-4; 9 bases are shared with TRBD2. CDR1 is MNHEY and CDR2 is SVGAGI in the germline V gene. The CDR3 totals 14 residues. J gave up 4 bases and V 4 bases, and 2 bases lay outside the gene matches. CDR3 sequence reads: CASSSLAGKNIQYF. The CDR3, as DNA: TGTGCCAGCAGTTCTCTAGCGGGGAAAAACATTCAGTACTTC.

V is TRBV5-1 and J is TRBJ1-1; D call uncertain. Per the germline V gene, CDR1 is SGHRS and CDR2 is YFSETQ. The CDR3 is 13 residues long. Trimming left V 1 base short and J 1 base short, with 5 bases between. The CDR3: CASSLPGNTEAFF. The CDR3, as DNA: TGCGCCAGCAGCTTGCCCGGGAACACTGAAGCTTTCTTT.

The chain joins TRBV15 to TRBJ2-7; TRBD1 matches at 9 bases. J lost 1 base, V lost 7 bases, and 8 bases had no gene match. Per germline, CDR1 LNHNV and CDR2 YYDKDF (reference sequence). This CDR3 is built from 15 residues. CDR3 amino acids: CATTRDRARSYEQYF. The CDR3 DNA reads TGTGCCACCACAAGGGACAGGGCAAGGTCCTACGAGCAGTACTTC.

The gene calls are TRBV19 and TRBJ1-2; D not resolved. The CDR3 consists of 13 residues. V lost 1 base and J 5 bases, leaving 8 bases between the germline ends. Germline V gene data show CDR1 as LNHDA and CDR2 as SQIVND (reference sequence). The CDR3 region is CASSIVLLYGYTF. The CDR3 DNA is TGTGCCAGTAGTATAGTTCTTTTGTATGGCTACACCTTC.

The genes are TRBV28 and TRBJ1-1, with D possibly TRBD1 on 6 matching bases. Deletions cut 11 bases from V and 6 bases from J, with 16 bases between. The CDR3 sequence is 12 residues long. Germline V gene lookup returns CDR1 MDHEN and CDR2 SYDVKM. CDR3 loop: CAVSRGIPEAFF. CDR3 nucleotides: TGTGCCGTTTCGAGGGGGATCCCTGAAGCTTTCTTT.

The V gene is TRBV19, the J gene TRBJ1-5; perhaps TRBD1 as D (5 bases). Trimming removed 2 bases at V and 7 bases at J, with 12 bases between. Germline V gene data show CDR1 as LNHDA and CDR2 as SQIVND (reference sequence). The CDR3 is 14 amino acids. The CDR3 DNA sequence: TGTGCCAGTAGTATAATACAGGACCACCAGCCCCAGCATTTT. Amino acid sequence: CASSIIQDHQPQHF.

The chain's CDR3 is CASSWSRGETQYF. In DNA form, the CDR3 reads TGTGCCAGCAGCTGGTCCAGGGGGGAGACCCAGTACTTC. The chain links TRBV6-6 to TRBJ2-5; 7 bases fit TRBD1. From germline, CDR1 is MNHNY and CDR2 SVGAGI (reference sequence). The trim removed 6 bases at V and 5 bases at J, leaving 6 bases unmatched. The CDR3 consists of 13 residues.

This clone was counted once. The rearrangement uses TRBV28 and TRBJ1-5, with 8 bases aligning to TRBD1. Germline CDR1 is MDHEN and CDR2 is SYDVKM. The J segment lost 4 bases and the V segment lost 6 bases, leaving 8 bases of the junction unmatched. This CDR3 has 15 residues. The CDR3 bases are TGTGCCAGCAGCACCGGACAGGGCTGGAATCAGCCCCAGCATTTT. It yields the protein CASSTGQGWNQPQHF. Supplemented by reference TRBV28 and TRBJ1-5, the full variable domain reads DVKVTQSSRYLVKRTGEKVFLECVQDMDHENMFWYRQDPGLGLRLIYFSYDVKMKEKGDIPEGYSVSREKKERFSLILESASTNQTSMYLCASSTGQGWNQPQHFGDGTRLSIL.

This chain connects TRBV29-1 to TRBJ1-2; D ambiguous. The germline V gene has CDR1 SQVTM and CDR2 ANQGSEA. The CDR3 has 13 amino acids. Trimming left V 3 bases short and J 0 bases short, with 8 bases between. CDR3 amino acids: CSVEQNPNYGYTF. The CDR3 bases are TGCAGCGTTGAGCAGAACCCTAACTATGGCTACACCTTC.